Each of the 6 T cell receptor beta chains below was sequenced from the same sample in a study of blood T cell repertoires in COVID-19. Method: immunoSEQ multiplex PCR; TCRdb's copy keeps in-frame clones and lacks some. Counted here are 300,000 to 350,000 clones, 85% to 90% occurring once; the ten biggest clones make up 3.5% to 4.5%. The specimen was PBMCs or T cells enriched from blood (not recorded which). All receptors derive from a young woman with acute COVID-19.

Only a few counts were recorded for this clone. The chain employs TRBV4-2 and TRBJ1-5, with a tentative D call TRBD1 (5 bases). The germline CDR1 and CDR2 sequences are LGHNA and YNFKEQ. Trimming shortened V by 0 bases and J by 5 bases, and 11 bases separated the two germline ends. This CDR3 comprises 15 residues. CDR3 bases: TGTGCCAGCAGCCAAGATGGGGGAGGGGATCAGCCCCAGCATTTT. It yields the protein CASSQDGGGDQPQHF.

This chain uses TRBV28 with TRBJ1-1, with D tentatively TRBD1 (5 bases). This CDR3 has 12 amino acids. CDR1 and CDR2 from the germline V gene are MDHEN and SYDVKM. The V and J ends lost 8 bases and 3 bases respectively, with 10 bases between them. The CDR3 sequence is CASLRVYTEAFF. In DNA, the CDR3 is TGTGCCAGCCTCAGGGTGTACACTGAAGCTTTCTTT.

CDR3 DNA sequence: TGTGCCAGCAGTGAGGCGAGGGGGCAGGGCCAAGAGACCCAGTACTTC. Translating gives CASSEARGQGQETQYF. The rearrangement joins TRBV2 to TRBJ2-5; 7 nucleotides line up with TRBD1. Trimming cost V 3 bases and J 1 base; bases outside gene matches: 8. The CDR3 runs to 16 residues. Germline lookup yields CDR1 SNHLY and CDR2 FYNNEI.

The rearrangement links TRBV28 to TRBJ2-7; possibly TRBD2 for D (5 bases). Germline CDR1 and CDR2: MDHEN and SYDVKM. The CDR3 has 15 amino acids. V gave up 0 bases and J gave up 5 bases, with 14 bases separating them. Here the CDR3 DNA reads TGTGCCAGCAGTTTATGGATACGGGGTCCCAACGAGCAGTACTTC. This translates into CASSLWIRGPNEQYF.

The genes are TRBV28 and TRBJ2-1, with 14 bases identical to TRBD2. This CDR3 is 19 amino acids long. Per germline, CDR1 MDHEN and CDR2 SYDVKM. V dropped 6 bases and J dropped 0; count of bases not matched to a gene: 10. The CDR3 sequence is CASRGAGLAGGSSYNEQFF. DNA for the CDR3: TGTGCCAGCAGGGGAGCCGGACTAGCGGGAGGAAGCTCCTACAATGAGCAGTTCTTC. Based on the CDR3 plus reference TRBV28 and TRBJ2-1, the full variable domain is DVKVTQSSRYLVKRTGEKVFLECVQDMDHENMFWYRQDPGLGLRLIYFSYDVKMKEKGDIPEGYSVSREKKERFSLILESASTNQTSMYLCASRGAGLAGGSSYNEQFFGPGTRLTVL.

This sequence joins TRBV11-3 and TRBJ1-4; D unresolved. V lost 5 bases to trimming and J lost 0 bases, with 10 bases between them. Germline-derived CDR1 and CDR2 are SGHNT and YENEEA. The CDR3 contains 15 residues. For the CDR3, the DNA is TGTGCCAGCAGCCGGGGTTCGACAACTAATGAAAAACTGTTTTTT. Translating it yields CASSRGSTTNEKLFF.